These T cell receptor beta chains were read from a single sample in a study of blood T cell repertoires in COVID-19. Some clones are missing from TCRdb's copy, which holds only in-frame ones; the method was immunoSEQ multiplex PCR. The table lists 160,000 or so clones, approximately 80% of them singletons. Sequenced material: peripheral blood. The origin of the receptors is a man aged 65 to 79 who had recovered from COVID-19. Both conserved end residues are part of each CDR3. A D gene is named only where the DNA matches it firmly. The size of a clone is reported for some rows only, either as once, few or many, or as a class for expanded clones.

TRBV6-5,TRBJ1-4,.,TRBD1,CASSKSWDRDEKLFF,TGTGCCAGCAGCAAATCCTGGGACAGGGACGAAAAACTGTTTTTT
TRBV6-2/TRBV6-3,TRBJ2-5,.,.,CASSLSGEGKTQYF,TGTGCCAGCAGTTTGAGCGGAGAGGGTAAGACCCAGTACTTC
TRBV7-9,TRBJ2-1,.,TRBD1,CASSFGQEENNEQFF,TGTGCCAGCAGCTTTGGACAGGAGGAAAACAATGAGCAGTTCTTC
TRBV12-3/TRBV12-4,TRBJ1-6,.,.,CASSFSESPLHF,TGTGCCAGCAGTTTCAGTGAATCACCCCTCCACTTT
TRBV19,TRBJ2-2,.,TRBD1,CASKAGTANTGELFF,TGTGCCAGTAAGGCCGGGACAGCGAACACCGGGGAGCTGTTTTTT
TRBV5-1,TRBJ2-5,.,TRBD2,CASSRPGTSGSSETQYF,TGCGCCAGCTCGCGTCCCGGGACTAGCGGGAGTTCAGAGACCCAGTACTTC
TRBV29-1,TRBJ1-5,.,TRBD1,CSVDGTENRPQHF,TGCAGCGTTGATGGGACAGAGAATCGGCCCCAGCATTTT
TRBV9,TRBJ2-1,few,.,CASSVSLGSHNEQFF,TGTGCCAGCAGCGTTTCTTTGGGCAGTCACAATGAGCAGTTCTTC
TRBV27,TRBJ2-7,.,.,CASSLGGGYEQYF,TGTGCCAGCAGTTTAGGAGGCGGGTACGAGCAGTACTTC
TRBV6-4,TRBJ2-1,once,.,CASRGHEQFF,TGTGCCAGCAGGGGCCACGAGCAGTTCTTC
TRBV7-9,TRBJ2-7,.,TRBD1,CASSSLDRGEQYF,TGTGCCAGCAGCTCCCTGGACAGGGGCGAGCAGTACTTC